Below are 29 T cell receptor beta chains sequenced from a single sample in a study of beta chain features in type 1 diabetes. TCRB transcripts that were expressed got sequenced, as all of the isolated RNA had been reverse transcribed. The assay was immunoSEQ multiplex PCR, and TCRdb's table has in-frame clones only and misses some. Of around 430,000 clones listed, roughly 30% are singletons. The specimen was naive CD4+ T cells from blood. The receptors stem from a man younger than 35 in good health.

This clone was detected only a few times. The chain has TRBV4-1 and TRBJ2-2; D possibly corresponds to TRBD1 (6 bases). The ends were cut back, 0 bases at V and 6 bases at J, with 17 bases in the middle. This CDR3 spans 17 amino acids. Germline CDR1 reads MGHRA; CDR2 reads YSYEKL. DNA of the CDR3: TGCGCCAGCAGCCAAGATGCGGGCAGGGGAATTCCCGGGGAGCTGTTTTTT. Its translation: CASSQDAGRGIPGELFF.

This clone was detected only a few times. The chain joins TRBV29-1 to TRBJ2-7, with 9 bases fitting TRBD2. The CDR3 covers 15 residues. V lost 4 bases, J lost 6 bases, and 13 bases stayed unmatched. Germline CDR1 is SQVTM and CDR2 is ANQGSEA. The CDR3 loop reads CSVGSGSGSGSEQYF. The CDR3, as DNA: TGCAGCGTTGGTTCAGGTAGCGGGAGCGGTAGCGAGCAGTACTTC.

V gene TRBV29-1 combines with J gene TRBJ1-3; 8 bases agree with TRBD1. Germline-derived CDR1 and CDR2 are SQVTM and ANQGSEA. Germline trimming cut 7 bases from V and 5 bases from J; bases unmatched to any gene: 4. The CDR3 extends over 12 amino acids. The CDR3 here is CSGQGLRNTIYF. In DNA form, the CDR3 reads TGCAGCGGACAGGGGCTTCGAAACACCATATATTTT.

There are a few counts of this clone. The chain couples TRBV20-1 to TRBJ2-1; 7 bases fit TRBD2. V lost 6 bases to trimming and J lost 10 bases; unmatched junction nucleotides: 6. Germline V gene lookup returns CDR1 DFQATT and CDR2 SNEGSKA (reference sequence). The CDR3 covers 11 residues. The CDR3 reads CSALLASEQFF. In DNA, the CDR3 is TGCAGTGCCCTACTAGCGTCGGAGCAGTTCTTC.

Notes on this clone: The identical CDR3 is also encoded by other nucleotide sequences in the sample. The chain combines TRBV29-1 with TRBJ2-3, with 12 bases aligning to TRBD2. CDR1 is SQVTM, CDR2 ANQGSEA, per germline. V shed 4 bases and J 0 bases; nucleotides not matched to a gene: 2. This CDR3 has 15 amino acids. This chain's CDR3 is CSVVGTSGSTDTQYF. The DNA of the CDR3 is TGCAGCGTTGTCGGGACTAGCGGGAGCACAGATACGCAGTATTTT.

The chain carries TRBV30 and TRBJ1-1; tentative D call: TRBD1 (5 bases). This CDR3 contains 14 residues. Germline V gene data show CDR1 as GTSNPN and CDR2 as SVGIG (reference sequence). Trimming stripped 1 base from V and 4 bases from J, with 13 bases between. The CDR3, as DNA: TGTGCCTGGAGTGATGTCGGGGGACCCACTGAAGCTTTCTTT. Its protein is CAWSDVGGPTEAFF.

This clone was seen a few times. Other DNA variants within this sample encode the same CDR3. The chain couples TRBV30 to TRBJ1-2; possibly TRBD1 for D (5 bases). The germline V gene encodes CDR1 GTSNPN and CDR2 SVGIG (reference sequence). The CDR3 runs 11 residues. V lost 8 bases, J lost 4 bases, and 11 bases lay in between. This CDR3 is CAGGQGYGYTF. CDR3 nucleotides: TGTGCCGGAGGGCAGGGCTATGGCTACACCTTC.

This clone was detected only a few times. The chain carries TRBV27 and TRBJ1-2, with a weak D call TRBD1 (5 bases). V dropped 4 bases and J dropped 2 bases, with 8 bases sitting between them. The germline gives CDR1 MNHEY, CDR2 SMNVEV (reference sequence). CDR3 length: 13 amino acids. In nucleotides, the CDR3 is TGTGCCAGCAGTTGGGGACGGAACTATGGCTACACCTTC. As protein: CASSWGRNYGYTF.

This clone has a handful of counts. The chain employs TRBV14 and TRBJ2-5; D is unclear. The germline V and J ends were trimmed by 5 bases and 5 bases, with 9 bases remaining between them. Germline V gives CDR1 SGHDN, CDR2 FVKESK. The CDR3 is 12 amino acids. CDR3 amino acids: CASSVSRETQYF. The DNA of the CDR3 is TGTGCCAGCAGCGTCAGTAGGGAGACCCAGTACTTC.

In DNA form, the CDR3 reads TGTGCCAGCACCTCTTTAGCGGGAGGGCGGAATGAGCAGTTCTTC. Translation: CASTSLAGGRNEQFF. The chain uses TRBV7-2 and TRBJ2-1; TRBD2 agrees at 11 bases. The CDR3 covers 15 residues. Germline CDR1 reads SGHTA; CDR2 reads FQGNSA. With V trimmed by 7 bases and J by 7 bases, 9 bases remained unmatched.

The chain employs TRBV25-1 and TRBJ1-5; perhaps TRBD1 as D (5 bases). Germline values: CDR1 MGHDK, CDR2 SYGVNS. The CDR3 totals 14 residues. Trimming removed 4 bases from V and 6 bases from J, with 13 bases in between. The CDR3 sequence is CASSGAGDPQPQHF. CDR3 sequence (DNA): TGTGCCAGCAGTGGGGCCGGGGACCCTCAGCCCCAGCATTTT.

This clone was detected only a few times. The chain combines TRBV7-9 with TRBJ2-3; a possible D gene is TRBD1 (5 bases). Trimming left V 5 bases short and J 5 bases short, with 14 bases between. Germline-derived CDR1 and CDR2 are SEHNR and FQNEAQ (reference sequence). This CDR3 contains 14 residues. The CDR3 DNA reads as TGTGCCAGCAGCGCCAGGGCTTCAGGAGATACGCAGTATTTT. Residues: CASSARASGDTQYF.

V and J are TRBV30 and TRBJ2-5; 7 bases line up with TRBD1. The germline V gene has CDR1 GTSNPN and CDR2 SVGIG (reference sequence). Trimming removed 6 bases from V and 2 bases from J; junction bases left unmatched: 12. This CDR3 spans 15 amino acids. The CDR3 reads CACRSTGALQETQYF. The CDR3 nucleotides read TGTGCCTGCCGTTCCACAGGGGCCCTTCAAGAGACCCAGTACTTC. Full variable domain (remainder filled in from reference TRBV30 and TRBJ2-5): SQTIHQWPATLVQPVGSPLSLECTVEGTSNPNLYWYRQAAGRGLQLLFYSVGIGQISSEVPQNLSASRPQDRQFILSSKKLLLSDSGFYLCACRSTGALQETQYFGPGTRLLVL.

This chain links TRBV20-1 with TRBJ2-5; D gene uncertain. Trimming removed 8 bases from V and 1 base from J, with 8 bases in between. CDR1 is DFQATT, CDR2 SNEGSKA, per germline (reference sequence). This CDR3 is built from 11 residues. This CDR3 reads CSTMIQETQYF. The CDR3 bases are TGCAGTACCATGATCCAAGAGACCCAGTACTTC.

The chain's CDR3 is CASSLTGNVGELFF. CDR3 DNA sequence: TGTGCCAGCAGCTTAACGGGGAATGTCGGGGAGCTGTTTTTT. The chain recombines TRBV7-3 with TRBJ2-2; no firm D call. V was trimmed by 0 bases and J by 7 bases, leaving 9 bases between them. The CDR3 has 14 amino acids. Germline V gene lookup returns CDR1 SGHTA and CDR2 FQGTGA.

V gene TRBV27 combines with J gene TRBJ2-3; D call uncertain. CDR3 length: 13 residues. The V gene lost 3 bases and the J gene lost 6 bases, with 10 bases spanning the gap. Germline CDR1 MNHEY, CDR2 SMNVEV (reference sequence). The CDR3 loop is CASSFLQTDTQYF. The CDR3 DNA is TGTGCCAGCAGTTTCCTACAGACGGATACGCAGTATTTT.

The CDR3 bases are TGTGCCAGCAGCCCCCGACTAGCGGGAGGCTATGGTGACACCGGGGAGCTGTTTTTT. This codes for CASSPRLAGGYGDTGELFF. This chain joins TRBV7-8 and TRBJ2-2, with 13 bases lining up with TRBD2. Germline V gene sequence: CDR1 SGHVS, CDR2 FQNEAQ. The ends lost 5 bases at V and 3 bases at J; junction bases unmatched: 12. The CDR3 consists of 19 residues.

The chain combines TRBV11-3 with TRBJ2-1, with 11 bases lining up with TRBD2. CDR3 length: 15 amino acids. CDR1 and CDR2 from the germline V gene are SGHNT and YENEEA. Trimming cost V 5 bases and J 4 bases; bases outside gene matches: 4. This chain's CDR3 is CASSPRLAGYNEQFF. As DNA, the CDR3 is TGTGCCAGCAGCCCGAGACTAGCGGGATACAATGAGCAGTTCTTC.

CDR3 coding DNA: TGTGCCAGCAGTGACCTCGGACAGGGGATAGAGACCCAGTACTTC. It encodes CASSDLGQGIETQYF. The chain uses TRBV25-1 and TRBJ2-5, with 9 positions matching TRBD1. CDR1 and CDR2 from the germline V gene are MGHDK and SYGVNS. Trimming took 3 bases from V and 4 from J; bases not matched to a gene: 6. The CDR3 extends over 15 amino acids.

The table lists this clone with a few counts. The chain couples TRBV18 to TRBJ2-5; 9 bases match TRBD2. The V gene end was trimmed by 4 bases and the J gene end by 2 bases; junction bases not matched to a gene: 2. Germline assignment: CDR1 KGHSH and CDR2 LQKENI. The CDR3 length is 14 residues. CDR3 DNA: TGTGCCAGCTCACTAACTAGCGGGCAAGAGACCCAGTACTTC. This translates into CASSLTSGQETQYF.

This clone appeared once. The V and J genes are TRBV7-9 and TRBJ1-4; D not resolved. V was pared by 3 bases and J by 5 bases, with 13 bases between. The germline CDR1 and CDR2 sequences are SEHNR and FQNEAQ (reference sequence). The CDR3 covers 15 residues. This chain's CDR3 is CASSLGIPGNEKLFF. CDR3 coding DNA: TGTGCCAGCAGCTTGGGTATCCCGGGCAATGAAAAACTGTTTTTT.

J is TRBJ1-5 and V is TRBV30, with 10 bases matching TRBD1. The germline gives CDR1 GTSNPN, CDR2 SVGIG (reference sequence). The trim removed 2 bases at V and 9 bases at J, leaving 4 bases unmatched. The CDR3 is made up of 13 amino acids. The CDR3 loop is CAWSTGQGGPQHF. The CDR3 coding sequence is TGTGCCTGGAGTACCGGACAGGGGGGGCCCCAGCATTTT. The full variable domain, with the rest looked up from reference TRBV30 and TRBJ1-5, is SQTIHQWPATLVQPVGSPLSLECTVEGTSNPNLYWYRQAAGRGLQLLFYSVGIGQISSEVPQNLSASRPQDRQFILSSKKLLLSDSGFYLCAWSTGQGGPQHFGDGTRLSIL.

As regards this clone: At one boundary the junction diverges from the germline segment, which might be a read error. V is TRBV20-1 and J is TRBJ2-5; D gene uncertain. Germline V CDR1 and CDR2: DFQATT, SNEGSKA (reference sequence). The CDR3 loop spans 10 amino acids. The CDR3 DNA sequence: TGCAGTGCCCCCGACACCGGGCTGCACTTC. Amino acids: CSAPDTGLHF.

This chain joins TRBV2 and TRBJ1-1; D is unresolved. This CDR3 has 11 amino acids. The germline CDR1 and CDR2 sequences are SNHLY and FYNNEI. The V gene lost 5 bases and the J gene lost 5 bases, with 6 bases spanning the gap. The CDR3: CASSRLTEAFF. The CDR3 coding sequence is TGTGCCAGCAGTCGTTTAACTGAAGCTTTCTTT.

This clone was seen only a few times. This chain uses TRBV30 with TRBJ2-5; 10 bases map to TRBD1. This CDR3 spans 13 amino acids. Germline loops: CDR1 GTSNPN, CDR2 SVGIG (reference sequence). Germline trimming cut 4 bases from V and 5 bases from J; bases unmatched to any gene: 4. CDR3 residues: CAWNDRGRETQYF. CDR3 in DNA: TGTGCCTGGAACGACAGGGGGCGGGAGACCCAGTACTTC.

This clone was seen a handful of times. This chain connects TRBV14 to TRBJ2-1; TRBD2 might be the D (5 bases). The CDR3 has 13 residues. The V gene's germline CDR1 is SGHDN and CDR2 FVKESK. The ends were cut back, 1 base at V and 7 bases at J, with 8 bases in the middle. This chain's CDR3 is CASSQGRRNEQFF. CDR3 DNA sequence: TGTGCCAGCAGCCAAGGACGGAGGAATGAGCAGTTCTTC.

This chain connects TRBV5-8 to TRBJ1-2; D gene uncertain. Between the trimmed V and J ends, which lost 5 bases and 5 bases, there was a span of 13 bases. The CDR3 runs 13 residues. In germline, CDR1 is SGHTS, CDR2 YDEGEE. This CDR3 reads CASRTRVWYGYTF. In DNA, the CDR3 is TGTGCCAGCAGGACGCGTGTGTGGTATGGCTACACCTTC. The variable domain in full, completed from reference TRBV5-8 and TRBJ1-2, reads EAGVTQSPTHLIKTRGQQATLRCSPISGHTSVYWYQQALGLGLQFLLWYDEGEERNRGNFPPRFSGRQFPNYSSELNVNALELEDSALYLCASRTRVWYGYTFGSGTRLTVV.

Here the CDR3 DNA reads TGTGCCTGGAGTGCGGGAGGCCCTAGTGAAAAACTGTTTTTT. Its protein is CAWSAGGPSEKLFF. The J gene is TRBJ1-4, the V gene TRBV30; D not certain. Per the germline V gene, CDR1 is GTSNPN and CDR2 is SVGIG (reference sequence). V shed 1 base and J shed 7 bases, with 13 bases lying between them. This CDR3 has 14 residues.

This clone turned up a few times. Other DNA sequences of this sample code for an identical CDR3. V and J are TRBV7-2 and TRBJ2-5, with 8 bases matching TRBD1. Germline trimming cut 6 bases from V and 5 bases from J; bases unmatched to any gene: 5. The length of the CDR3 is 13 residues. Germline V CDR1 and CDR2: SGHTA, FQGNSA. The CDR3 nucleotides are TGTGCCAGCAGTTCGGACAGGGTGGAGACCCAGTACTTC. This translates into CASSSDRVETQYF. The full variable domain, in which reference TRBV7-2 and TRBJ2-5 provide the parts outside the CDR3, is GAGVSQSPSNKVTEKGKDVELRCDPISGHTALYWYRQSLGQGLEFLIYFQGNSAPDKSGLPSDRFSAERTGGSVSTLTIQRTQQEDSAVYLCASSSDRVETQYFGPGTRLLVL.